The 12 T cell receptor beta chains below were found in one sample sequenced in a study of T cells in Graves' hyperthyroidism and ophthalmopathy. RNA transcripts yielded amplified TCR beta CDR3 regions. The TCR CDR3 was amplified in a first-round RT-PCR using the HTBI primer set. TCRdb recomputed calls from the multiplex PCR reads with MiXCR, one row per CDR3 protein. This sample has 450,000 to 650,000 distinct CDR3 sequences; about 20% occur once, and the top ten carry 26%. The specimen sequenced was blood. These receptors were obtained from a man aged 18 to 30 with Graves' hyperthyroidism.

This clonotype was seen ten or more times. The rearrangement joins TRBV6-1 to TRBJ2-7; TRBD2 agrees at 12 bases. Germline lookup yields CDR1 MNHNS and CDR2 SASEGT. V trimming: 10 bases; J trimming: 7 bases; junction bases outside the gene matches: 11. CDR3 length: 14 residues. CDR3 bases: TGTGCCACGGCGACTAGCGGGAGATCGGAAGAGCAGTACTTC. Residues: CATATSGRSEEQYF.

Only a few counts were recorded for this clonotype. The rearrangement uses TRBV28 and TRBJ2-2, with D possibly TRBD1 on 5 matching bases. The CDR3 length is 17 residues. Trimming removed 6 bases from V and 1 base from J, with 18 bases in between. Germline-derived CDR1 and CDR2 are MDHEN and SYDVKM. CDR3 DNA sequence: TGTGCCAGCAGCCAAGGGCTGACAGTCTTGAACACCGGGGAGCTGTTTTTT. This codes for CASSQGLTVLNTGELFF.

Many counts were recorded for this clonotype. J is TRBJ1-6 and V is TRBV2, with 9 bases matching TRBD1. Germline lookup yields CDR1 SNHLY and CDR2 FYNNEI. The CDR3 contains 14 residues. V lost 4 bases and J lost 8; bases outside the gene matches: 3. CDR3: CASSGTGVHSPLHF. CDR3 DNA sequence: TGTGCCAGCAGTGGGACAGGGGTCCATTCACCCCTCCACTTT.

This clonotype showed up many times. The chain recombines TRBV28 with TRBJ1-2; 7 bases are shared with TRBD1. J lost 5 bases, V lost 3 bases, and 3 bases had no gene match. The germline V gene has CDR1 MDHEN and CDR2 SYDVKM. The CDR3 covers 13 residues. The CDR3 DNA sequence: TGTGCCAGCAGTTTGGGACAGTTATATGGCTACACCTTC. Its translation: CASSLGQLYGYTF.

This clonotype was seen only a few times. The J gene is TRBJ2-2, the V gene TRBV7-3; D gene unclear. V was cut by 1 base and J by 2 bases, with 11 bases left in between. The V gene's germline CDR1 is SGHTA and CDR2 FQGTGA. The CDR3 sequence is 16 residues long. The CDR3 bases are TGTGCCAGCAGCTTAATACCGACTTATAACACCGGGGAGCTGTTTTTT. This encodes CASSLIPTYNTGELFF.

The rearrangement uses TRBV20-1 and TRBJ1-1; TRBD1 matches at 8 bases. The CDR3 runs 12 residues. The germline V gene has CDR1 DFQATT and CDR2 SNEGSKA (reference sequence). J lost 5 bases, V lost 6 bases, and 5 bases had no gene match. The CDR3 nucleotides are TGCAGTGCGACCACAGGGGGGACTGAAGCTTTCTTT. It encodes CSATTGGTEAFF.

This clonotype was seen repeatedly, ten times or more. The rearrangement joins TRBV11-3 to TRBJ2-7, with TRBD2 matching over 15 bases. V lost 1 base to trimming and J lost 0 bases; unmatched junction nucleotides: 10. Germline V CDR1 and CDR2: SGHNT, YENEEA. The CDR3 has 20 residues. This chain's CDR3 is CASSLGRVGTSGGNSYEQYF. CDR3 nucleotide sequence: TGTGCCAGCAGCTTAGGACGAGTGGGGACTAGCGGGGGGAACTCCTACGAGCAGTACTTC.

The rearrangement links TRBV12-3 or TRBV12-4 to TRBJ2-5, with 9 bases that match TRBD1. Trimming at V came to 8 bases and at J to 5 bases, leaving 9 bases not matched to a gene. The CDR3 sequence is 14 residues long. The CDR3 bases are TGTGCCAGCGCCAGACAGGGGGTAGGGGAGACCCAGTACTTC. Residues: CASARQGVGETQYF.

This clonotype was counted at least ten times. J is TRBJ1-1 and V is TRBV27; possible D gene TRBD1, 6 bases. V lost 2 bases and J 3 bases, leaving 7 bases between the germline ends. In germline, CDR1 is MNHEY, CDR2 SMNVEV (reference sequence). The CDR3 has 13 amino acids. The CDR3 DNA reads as TGTGCCAGCAGTTTAGGACAGCACACTGAAGCTTTCTTT. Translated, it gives CASSLGQHTEAFF.

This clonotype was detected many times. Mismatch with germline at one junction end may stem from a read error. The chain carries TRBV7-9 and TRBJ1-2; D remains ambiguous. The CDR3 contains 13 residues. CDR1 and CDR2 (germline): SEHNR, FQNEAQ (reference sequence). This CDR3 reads CASSLAVNYGYTF. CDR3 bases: TGTGCCAGCAGCCTAGCGGTTAACTATGGCTACACCTTC.

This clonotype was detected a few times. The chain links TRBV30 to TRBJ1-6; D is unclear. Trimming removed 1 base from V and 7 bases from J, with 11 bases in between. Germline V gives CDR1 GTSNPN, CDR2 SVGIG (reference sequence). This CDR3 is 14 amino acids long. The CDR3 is CAWSDETANSPLHF. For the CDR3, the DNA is TGTGCCTGGAGTGACGAGACGGCAAATTCACCCCTCCACTTT. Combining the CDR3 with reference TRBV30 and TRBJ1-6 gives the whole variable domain SQTIHQWPATLVQPVGSPLSLECTVEGTSNPNLYWYRQAAGRGLQLLFYSVGIGQISSEVPQNLSASRPQDRQFILSSKKLLLSDSGFYLCAWSDETANSPLHFGNGTRLTVT.

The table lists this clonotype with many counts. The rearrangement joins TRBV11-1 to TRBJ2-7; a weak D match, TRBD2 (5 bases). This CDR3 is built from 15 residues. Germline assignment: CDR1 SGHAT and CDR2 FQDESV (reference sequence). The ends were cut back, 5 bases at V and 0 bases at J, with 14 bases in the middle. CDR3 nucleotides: TGTGCCAGCAGCCTACGGACTTACAGCTCCTACGAGCAGTACTTC. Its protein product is CASSLRTYSSYEQYF.